The 26 T cell receptor beta chains below come from one sample, sequenced in a study of blood T cell repertoires in COVID-19. The table came from immunoSEQ multiplex PCR; TCRdb's copy has only in-frame clones and leaves some out. Among about 300,000 clones listed, 70% to 90% were seen once. The source material was PBMCs or T cells enriched from blood (not recorded which). All receptors derive from a man aged 25-45 years who had recovered from COVID-19.

CDR3: CASRLAWTYEQYF. The DNA for the CDR3 is TGTGCCAGCAGACTAGCTTGGACTTACGAGCAGTACTTC. V and J are TRBV12-3 or TRBV12-4 and TRBJ2-7, with TRBD2 as a possible D gene (6 bases). V was cut by 6 bases and J by 4 bases, with 13 bases left in between. The CDR3 consists of 13 residues.

The sample holds one count of this clone. This chain joins TRBV7-6 and TRBJ2-2; D ambiguous. This CDR3 has 16 residues. Germline V lookup: CDR1 SGHVS, CDR2 FNYEAQ. V lost 2 bases and J 4 bases, leaving 14 bases between the germline ends. CDR3 sequence: CASSLLNSPPTGELFF. CDR3 nucleotide sequence: TGTGCCAGCAGCTTACTAAACAGTCCACCCACCGGGGAGCTGTTTTTT.

This chain links TRBV21-1 with TRBJ2-5; the DNA was not used to check the table's D call, TRBD2. TRBV21-1 is a recognized pseudogene. This CDR3 region has 14 residues. Here the CDR3 reads CASPSVPPTGTQYF. CDR3 coding DNA: TGTGCCAGCCCGAGCGTCCCCCCAACGGGGACCCAGTACTTC.

This CDR3 reads CASSLDGGVYEQYF. In DNA form, the CDR3 reads TGTGCCAGCTCCCTAGACGGGGGGGTTTACGAGCAGTACTTC. The chain employs TRBV18 and TRBJ2-7, with 8 bases fitting TRBD2. There are 14 residues in the CDR3. Germline CDR1 and CDR2: KGHSH and LQKENI. Trimming at V came to 6 bases and at J to 4 bases, leaving 8 bases not matched to a gene.

This clone was detected once. The gene calls are TRBV29-1 and TRBJ1-1, with a possible D match to TRBD1 (6 bases). Germline V gene sequence: CDR1 SQVTM, CDR2 ANQGSEA. This CDR3 comprises 11 residues. Trimming left V 7 bases short and J 1 base short, with 7 bases between. The CDR3 region is CSAGENTEAFF. For the CDR3, the DNA is TGCAGCGCAGGGGAGAACACTGAAGCTTTCTTT.

The chain uses TRBV10-1 and TRBJ1-3, with D possibly matching TRBD1 (5 bases). The germline gives CDR1 WNHNN, CDR2 SYGVQD (reference sequence). The CDR3 is made up of 14 amino acids. Trimming pared 2 bases from V and 2 bases from J, leaving 7 bases between. Here the CDR3 DNA reads TGCGCCAGCAGTGAGCAGGGAACTGGAAACACCATATATTTT. It is translated as CASSEQGTGNTIYF.

The chain carries TRBV6-4 and TRBJ1-2, with unresolved D. The CDR3 has 15 residues. V lost 6 bases to trimming and J lost 4 bases, with 18 bases between them. Germline V gene lookup returns CDR1 MRHNA and CDR2 SNTAGT. The CDR3 is CASSRGEGGGYGYTF. CDR3 DNA: TGTGCCAGCAGCCGGGGAGAGGGAGGAGGCTATGGCTACACCTTC.

V is TRBV9 and J is TRBJ1-2, with TRBD1 matching over 8 bases. Per the germline V gene, CDR1 is SGDLS and CDR2 is YYNGEE. CDR3 length equals 16 residues. V lost 4 bases and J lost 8; bases outside the gene matches: 16. Written as DNA, the CDR3 is TGTGCCAGCAGCCCCCTACCCGCAGGGGGCGGTCGGGGCTACACCTTC. As protein: CASSPLPAGGGRGYTF. Looking up the rest from reference TRBV9 and TRBJ1-2 gives the full variable domain: DSGVTQTPKHLITATGQRVTLRCSPRSGDLSVYWYQQSLDQGLQFLIQYYNGEERAKGNILERFSAQQFPDLHSELNLSSLELGDSALYFCASSPLPAGGGRGYTFGSGTRLTVV.

The rearrangement links TRBV11-2 to TRBJ2-3, with D perhaps matching TRBD1 (5 bases). In germline, CDR1 is SGHAT, CDR2 FQNNGV. Trimming removed 4 bases from V and 14 bases from J, with 25 bases in between. This CDR3 region has 15 residues. The CDR3 DNA sequence: TGTGCCAGCAGCTCCCCGAAGGGGCTCACCGTGGGTCTGTATTTT. This encodes CASSSPKGLTVGLYF. Complete variable domain (other parts from reference TRBV11-2 and TRBJ2-3): EAGVAQSPRYKIIEKRQSVAFWCNPISGHATLYWYQQILGQGPKLLIQFQNNGVVDDSQLPKDRFSAERLKGVDSTLKIQPAKLEDSAVYLCASSSPKGLTVGLYFGPGTRLTVL.

This chain uses TRBV5-1 with TRBJ2-3, with 7 bases matching TRBD1. V dropped 4 bases and J dropped 5; count of bases not matched to a gene: 7. Germline V gene lookup returns CDR1 SGHRS and CDR2 YFSETQ. The CDR3 is made up of 14 amino acids. The CDR3 spells CASSMTGLKDTQYF. CDR3 DNA sequence: TGCGCCAGCAGCATGACAGGGTTGAAAGATACGCAGTATTTT.

J is TRBJ1-1 and V is TRBV5-1; no clear D. Deletions cut 0 bases from V and 1 base from J, with 10 bases between. There are 15 residues in the CDR3. Germline CDR1 is SGHRS and CDR2 is YFSETQ. CDR3 region: CASSLAHIQNTEAFF. The CDR3 DNA sequence: TGCGCCAGCAGCTTGGCTCACATCCAGAACACTGAAGCTTTCTTT.

The chain is built from TRBV19 and TRBJ1-2; 9 bases line up with TRBD1. CDR1 LNHDA and CDR2 SQIVND come from the germline V gene (reference sequence). J lost 6 bases, V lost 5 bases, and 4 bases had no gene match. CDR3 size: 13 residues. For the CDR3, the DNA is TGTGCCAGTAGTCCATGGACAGGGGATGGCTACACCTTC. Protein product: CASSPWTGDGYTF.

The rearrangement uses TRBV13 and TRBJ2-3; the match to TRBD2 covers 7 bases. V dropped 3 bases and J dropped 4; count of bases not matched to a gene: 7. This CDR3 region has 15 residues. Germline-derived CDR1 and CDR2 are PRHDT and FYEKMQ (reference sequence). CDR3 coding DNA: TGTGCCAGCAGCTTTGGGGGGGTTGAGGCAGATACGCAGTATTTT. Translation gives CASSFGGVEADTQYF.

The genes are TRBV11-3 and TRBJ2-7, with a possible D match to TRBD2 (5 bases). The V gene lost 1 base and the J gene lost 3 bases, with 10 bases spanning the gap. From germline, CDR1 is SGHNT and CDR2 YENEEA. The CDR3 runs to 14 residues. This CDR3 reads CASSLAASSYEQYF. The CDR3 DNA reads as TGTGCCAGCAGCTTAGCGGCTAGCAGCTACGAGCAGTACTTC.

The rearrangement joins TRBV11-2 to TRBJ2-2; TRBD1 matches 7 bases. Germline V gene sequence: CDR1 SGHAT, CDR2 FQNNGV. CDR3 length: 17 amino acids. Losses at the gene ends were 1 base for V and 2 bases for J; bases not matched to a gene: 7. CDR3 sequence: CASSLVSTGVNTGELFF. DNA of the CDR3: TGTGCCAGCAGCTTAGTGAGTACAGGGGTTAACACCGGGGAGCTGTTTTTT.

V is TRBV12-3 or TRBV12-4 and J is TRBJ1-1; D gene unclear. V was cut by 2 bases and J by 10 bases, with 14 bases left in between. CDR3 size: 13 residues. CDR3 nucleotide sequence: TGTGCCAGCAGTTTACATGGTGGCAGTCTAGCTTTCTTT. Translating gives CASSLHGGSLAFF.

The V and J genes are TRBV5-4 and TRBJ2-1, with TRBD2 identical over 15 bases. This CDR3 contains 17 residues. Germline trimming cut 10 bases from V and 9 bases from J; bases unmatched to any gene: 17. The germline CDR1 and CDR2 sequences are SGHNT and YYREEE (reference sequence). CDR3 amino acids: CASAGTSGRTFEIEQFF. The CDR3 coding sequence is TGTGCCTCCGCCGGGACTAGCGGGAGGACATTTGAGATTGAGCAGTTCTTC.

The chain couples TRBV7-2 to TRBJ2-3; 11 bases line up with TRBD2. With V trimmed by 2 bases and J by 4 bases, 2 bases remained unmatched. From germline, CDR1 is SGHTA and CDR2 FQGNSA. The CDR3 loop spans 15 amino acids. The CDR3: CASSLIAGGADTQYF. DNA for the CDR3: TGTGCCAGCAGCTTAATAGCGGGAGGGGCAGATACGCAGTATTTT.

This clone was seen a few times. The chain links TRBV5-1 to TRBJ1-2; D perhaps matches TRBD1 (6 bases). The germline V gene has CDR1 SGHRS and CDR2 YFSETQ. The CDR3 spans 14 residues. Deletions cut 4 bases from V and 10 bases from J, with 20 bases between. The CDR3 is CASSRSTGTEVYTF. The CDR3 DNA reads TGCGCCAGCAGCAGATCTACAGGGACGGAGGTCTACACCTTC.

This clone is a singleton in its sample. The chain links TRBV5-8 to TRBJ2-2; 15 positions match TRBD2. Per the germline V gene, CDR1 is SGHTS and CDR2 is YDEGEE. After removal of 4 bases from V and 7 bases from J, the junction contained 2 bases not matched to a gene. This CDR3 contains 15 residues. This chain's CDR3 is CASSRTSGRVGELFF. CDR3 DNA sequence: TGTGCCAGCAGCAGGACTAGCGGGAGGGTCGGGGAGCTGTTTTTT.

V is TRBV24-1 and J is TRBJ2-1; 8 nucleotides align to TRBD2. J was trimmed by 2 bases and V by 4 bases; bases with no gene match: 9. The CDR3 consists of 17 residues. Germline lookup yields CDR1 KGHDR and CDR2 SFDVKD. The CDR3 DNA sequence: TGTGCCACCAGTGACCCCAGGATTAGCGGGACCTACAATGAGCAGTTCTTC. This sequence encodes CATSDPRISGTYNEQFF.

The rearrangement uses TRBV5-1 and TRBJ2-5, with a tentative D call TRBD2 (5 bases). Deletions cut 4 bases from V and 4 bases from J, with 17 bases between. The germline gives CDR1 SGHRS, CDR2 YFSETQ. The CDR3 consists of 15 residues. The DNA of the CDR3 is TGCGCCAGCAGCAGGTTGGCTATTCGGGGAGAGACCCAGTACTTC. It encodes CASSRLAIRGETQYF.

The V gene is TRBV5-1, the J gene TRBJ2-3; 9 bases agree with TRBD1. Germline loops: CDR1 SGHRS, CDR2 YFSETQ. This CDR3 has 16 residues. J was trimmed by 2 bases and V by 4 bases; bases with no gene match: 8. The CDR3 sequence is CASSREQGAVTDTQYF. CDR3 nucleotides: TGCGCCAGCAGCCGGGAACAGGGGGCGGTCACAGATACGCAGTATTTT.

V usage is TRBV9 and J usage is TRBJ2-5; 10 bases align to TRBD2. Germline V lookup: CDR1 SGDLS, CDR2 YYNGEE. The V and J ends lost 0 bases and 4 bases, in that order; junction bases with no gene match: 3. This CDR3 region has 15 residues. The CDR3 sequence is CASSVVAGGRETQYF. The CDR3 region has the DNA TGTGCCAGCAGCGTAGTAGCGGGGGGTCGAGAGACCCAGTACTTC.

V is TRBV3-1 (or the pseudogene TRBV3-2) and J is TRBJ2-3; 7 bases are shared with TRBD1. Losses at the gene ends were 2 bases for V and 4 bases for J; bases not matched to a gene: 0. Germline CDR1 LGHDT, CDR2 YNNKEL (reference sequence). The CDR3 runs 13 residues. CDR3 DNA: TGTGCCAGCAGCCAACAGGGGGCAGATACGCAGTATTTT. Translation: CASSQQGADTQYF.

The V call is TRBV27, the J call TRBJ2-7; 11 nucleotides agree with TRBD2. Looked up from germline, CDR1 is MNHEY and CDR2 is SMNVEV (reference sequence). J gave up 3 bases and V 7 bases, and 5 bases lay outside the gene matches. This CDR3 has 14 amino acids. CDR3 nucleotides: TGTGCCAGCATAGGGACTAGCGGAAACTACGAGCAGTACTTC. It specifies CASIGTSGNYEQYF.